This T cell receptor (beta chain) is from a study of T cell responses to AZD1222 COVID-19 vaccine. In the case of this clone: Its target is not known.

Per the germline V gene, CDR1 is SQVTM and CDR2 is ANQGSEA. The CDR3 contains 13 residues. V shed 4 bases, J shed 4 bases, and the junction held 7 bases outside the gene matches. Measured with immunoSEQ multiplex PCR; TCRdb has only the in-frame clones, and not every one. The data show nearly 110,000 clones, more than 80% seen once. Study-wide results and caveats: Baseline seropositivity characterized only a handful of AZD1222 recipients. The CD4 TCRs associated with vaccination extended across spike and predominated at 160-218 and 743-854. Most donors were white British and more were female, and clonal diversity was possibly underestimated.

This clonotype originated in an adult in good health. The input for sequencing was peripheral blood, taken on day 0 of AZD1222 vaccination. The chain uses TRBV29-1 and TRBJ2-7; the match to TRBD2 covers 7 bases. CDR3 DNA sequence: TGCAGCGTTGTACGCGGGAGTGTATACGAGCAGTACTTC. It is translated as CSVVRGSVYEQYF.